The source of this T cell receptor (beta chain) is a study of CD8 T cells in ankylosing spondylitis. Study conclusions and caveats: Some motif variants had been reported before (in reactive arthritis synovial fluid and blood). The authors found the disease-linked clones to be CD8+ and relatively rare in peripheral blood. It appeared that ankylosing spondylitis blood was characterized by a TCR beta motif of several highly homologous variants.

This clonotype was counted ten times or more. Its target is not known. CDR3 length: 15 amino acids. Deletions cut 9 bases from V and 0 bases from J, with 13 bases between. The V gene's germline CDR1 is KGHDR and CDR2 SFDVKD. Quantitative molecular-barcoded 5'-RACE generated the TCR beta libraries. TCRdb independently ran MiXCR on the 5' RACE reads; one entry per CDR3 protein. Here the sample spans approximately 540,000 distinct CDR3 sequences, 9.5% to 15% being singletons. The gene calls are TRBV24-1 and TRBJ2-2; the D call may be TRBD1 or TRBD2 (6 bases each). The material sequenced was blood, either unsorted or a sorted T cell fraction (not recorded which). The receptor was derived from a male donor with ankylosing spondylitis. The CDR3 reads CATQEGGSNTGELFF. The CDR3 DNA sequence: TGTGCCACCCAAGAGGGGGGCTCGAACACCGGGGAGCTGTTTTTT.